What follows are 10 T cell receptor beta chains derived from one specimen sequenced in a study of T cell responses to AZD1222 COVID-19 vaccine. Data came from immunoSEQ multiplex PCR; TCRdb stores just in-frame clones and leaves some out. The table has 95,000 to 100,000 clones, 85% to 90% seen once. Sample: peripheral blood, taken on day 0 of AZD1222 vaccination. These receptors were collected from an adult in good health.

CDR3 residues: CASTSRTGSHQPQHF. The CDR3 DNA sequence: TGTGCCAGTACATCACGCACAGGTTCACATCAGCCCCAGCATTTT. The chain couples TRBV19 to TRBJ1-5, with D maybe TRBD1 (5 bases). Deletions cut 7 bases from V and 5 bases from J, with 18 bases between. The V gene's germline CDR1 is LNHDA and CDR2 SQIVND (reference sequence). The CDR3 runs 15 residues.

The V and J genes are TRBV5-4 and TRBJ2-3; TRBD1 matches 7 bases. This CDR3 is built from 16 residues. The germline gives CDR1 SGHNT, CDR2 YYREEE (reference sequence). V dropped 1 base and J dropped 1; count of bases not matched to a gene: 6. The CDR3 DNA follows: TGTGCCAGCAGCTTGTCCGTCACAGGGGGCACAGATACGCAGTATTTT. It codes for CASSLSVTGGTDTQYF.

J is TRBJ1-2 and V is TRBV11-2; 10 nucleotides align to TRBD1. Germline CDR1 reads SGHAT; CDR2 reads FQNNGV. This CDR3 comprises 17 residues. With V trimmed by 0 bases and J by 6 bases, 10 bases remained unmatched. CDR3 loop: CASSLDVGQGENHGYTF. The CDR3, as DNA: TGTGCCAGCAGCTTAGACGTCGGACAGGGGGAGAATCATGGCTACACCTTC.

The genes are TRBV28 and TRBJ1-1; D unresolved. The CDR3 runs 14 residues. Germline assignment: CDR1 MDHEN and CDR2 SYDVKM. V lost 1 base and J lost 5, with 11 bases in between. CDR3 amino acids: CASSLSVVGTEAFF. In DNA, the CDR3 is TGTGCCAGCAGTTTATCGGTCGTGGGGACTGAAGCTTTCTTT.

The chain employs TRBV30 and TRBJ1-1; D is possibly TRBD1 (6 bases). From germline, CDR1 is GTSNPN and CDR2 SVGIG (reference sequence). The CDR3 extends over 14 amino acids. V was trimmed by 0 bases and J by 7 bases, leaving 15 bases between them. For the CDR3, the DNA is TGTGCCTGGAGTGTTCAACACAGGGATGGTGAAGCTTTCTTT. It translates to CAWSVQHRDGEAFF.

V gene TRBV12-3 or TRBV12-4 combines with J gene TRBJ1-1; D is unclear. Trimming removed 5 bases from V and 1 base from J, with 8 bases in between. The CDR3 loop spans 13 amino acids. CDR3 bases: TGTGCCAGCAGTCCCCCCGGGAACACTGAAGCTTTCTTT. Residues: CASSPPGNTEAFF.

This clone was seen many times. The genes are TRBV19 and TRBJ2-7, with 7 positions matching TRBD1. CDR1 and CDR2 from the germline V gene are LNHDA and SQIVND (reference sequence). The CDR3 consists of 16 residues. V lost 5 bases to trimming and J lost 8 bases; unmatched junction nucleotides: 18. CDR3 amino acids: CASSSQGGGPPPKQYF. In DNA, the CDR3 is TGTGCCAGTAGTTCGCAAGGGGGCGGGCCCCCTCCTAAGCAGTACTTC.

The chain joins TRBV5-6 to TRBJ2-5, with D possibly being TRBD1 (5 bases). The length of the CDR3 is 14 residues. V gave up 1 base and J gave up 5 bases, with 12 bases separating them. Germline values: CDR1 SGHDT, CDR2 YYEEEE. The CDR3 is CASSLRSGWETQYF. The DNA of the CDR3 is TGTGCCAGCAGCTTGCGGTCAGGGTGGGAGACCCAGTACTTC.

V usage is TRBV20-1 and J usage is TRBJ1-5, with a tentative D call TRBD1 (6 bases). The V gene's germline CDR1 is DFQATT and CDR2 SNEGSKA (reference sequence). The CDR3 has 14 residues. Deletions cut 3 bases from V and 2 bases from J, with 11 bases between. The CDR3 coding sequence is TGCAGTGCTAGTACAGGGTGGGGCAATCAGCCCCAGCATTTT. It codes for CSASTGWGNQPQHF.

This clone appeared once. The chain combines TRBV5-1 with TRBJ2-4, with 7 bases that match TRBD2. The V gene's germline CDR1 is SGHRS and CDR2 YFSETQ. CDR3 length: 17 residues. The junction had 10 bases not matched to a gene; V was cut back by 4 bases and J by 0 bases. The CDR3 spells CASSQRGGRRAKNIQYF. DNA of the CDR3: TGCGCCAGCAGCCAGCGGGGTGGGAGAAGAGCCAAAAACATTCAGTACTTC.